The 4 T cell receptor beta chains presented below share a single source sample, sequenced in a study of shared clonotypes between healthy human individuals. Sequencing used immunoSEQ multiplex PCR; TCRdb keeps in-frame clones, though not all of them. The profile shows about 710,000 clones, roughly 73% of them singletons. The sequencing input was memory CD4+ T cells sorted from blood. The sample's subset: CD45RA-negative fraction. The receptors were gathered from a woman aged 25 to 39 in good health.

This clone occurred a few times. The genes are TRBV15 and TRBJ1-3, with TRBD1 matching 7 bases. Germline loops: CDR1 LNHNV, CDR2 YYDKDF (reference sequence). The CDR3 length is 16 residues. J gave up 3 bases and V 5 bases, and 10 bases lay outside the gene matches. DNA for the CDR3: TGTGCCACCAGCTGGGGGAGGGGGCTGGTTGGAAACACCATATATTTT. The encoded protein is CATSWGRGLVGNTIYF.

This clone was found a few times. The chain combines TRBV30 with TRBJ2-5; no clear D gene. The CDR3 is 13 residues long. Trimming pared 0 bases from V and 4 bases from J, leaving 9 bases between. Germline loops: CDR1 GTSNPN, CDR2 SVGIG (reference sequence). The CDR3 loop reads CAWSVRMGETQYF. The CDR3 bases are TGTGCCTGGAGTGTACGGATGGGAGAGACCCAGTACTTC.

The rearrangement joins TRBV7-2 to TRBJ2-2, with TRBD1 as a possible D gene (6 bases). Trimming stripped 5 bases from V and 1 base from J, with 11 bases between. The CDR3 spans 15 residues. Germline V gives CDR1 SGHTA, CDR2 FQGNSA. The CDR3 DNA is TGTGCCAGCAGCGCGACGGGACAGAACACCGGGGAGCTGTTTTTT. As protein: CASSATGQNTGELFF.

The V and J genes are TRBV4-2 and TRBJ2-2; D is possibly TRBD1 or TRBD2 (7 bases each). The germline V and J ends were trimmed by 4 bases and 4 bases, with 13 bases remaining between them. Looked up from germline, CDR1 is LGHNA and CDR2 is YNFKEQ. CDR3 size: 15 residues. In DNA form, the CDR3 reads TGTGCCAGCAGCCCCCGCAGGGGGGGCACCGGGGAGCTGTTTTTT. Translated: CASSPRRGGTGELFF.